The 4 T cell receptor beta chains given below trace back to one sample, sequenced in a study of CXCR3-negative and CXCR3-positive naive CD8 T cells. The study's findings and limits: CXCR3-expressing naive cells carried TRB CDR3s more hydrophobic than those of CXCR3-negative naive cells.

UMI-tagged TRB cDNA libraries were built via 5' RACE. For each CDR3 protein, TCRdb gives one entry from its re-call of the 5' RACE reads, without DNA. Its listing shows roughly 130,000 distinct CDR3 sequences. No antigen is known for these receptors. The sample comprised naive CXCR3+ CD8+ T cells from blood. The sample's subset: CD45RO-CCR7+CD27+CD95- naive CD8+ T cells expressing CXCR3 (TNR3+). These TCRs come from a human donor in good health. Some clones in this sample may be carry-over from other donors' samples.

This CDR3 reads CASSQTDVGEQYF. The V call is TRBV28, the J call TRBJ2-7. The CDR3 has 13 amino acids. Looked up from germline, CDR1 is MDHEN and CDR2 is SYDVKM.

This chain uses TRBV28 with TRBJ1-2; TCRdb's D gene call, TRBD1, goes unchecked for lack of DNA. Germline-derived CDR1 and CDR2 are MDHEN and SYDVKM. This CDR3 is built from 14 residues. The CDR3 is CATRDANSHYGYTF.

The gene calls are TRBV5-4 and TRBJ1-1; TCRdb's D call of TRBD1 is untestable without DNA. Germline V CDR1 and CDR2: SGHNT, YYREEE (reference sequence). The length of the CDR3 is 14 residues. CDR3 protein: CASSLGGVDTEAFF. The variable domain in full, with the rest retrieved from reference TRBV5-4 and TRBJ1-1, is ETGVTQSPTHLIKTRGQQVTLRCSSQSGHNTVSWYQQALGQGPQFIFQYYREEENGRGNFPPRFSGLQFPNYSSELNVNALELDDSALYLCASSLGGVDTEAFFGQGTRLTVV.

V is TRBV27 and J is TRBJ1-1. The germline CDR1 and CDR2 sequences are MNHEY and SMNVEV (reference sequence). The length of the CDR3 is 12 residues. The CDR3 reads CASRKTNTEAFF.